Listed here are 7 T cell receptor beta chains from one sample, sequenced in a study of blood T cell repertoires in COVID-19. The table came from immunoSEQ multiplex PCR; TCRdb's copy has only in-frame clones and leaves some out. Here the sample spans about 260,000 clones, over 75% being singletons. The sequenced material came from peripheral blood. The receptor set was obtained from a human donor in a cohort sampled during active COVID-19.

The chain carries TRBV5-8 and TRBJ1-5; unclear D gene. Per the germline V gene, CDR1 is SGHTS and CDR2 is YDEGEE. CDR3 length: 15 amino acids. V was cut by 0 bases and J by 0 bases, with 7 bases left in between. CDR3 coding DNA: TGTGCCAGCAGCTTGGGGCAACATAGCAATCAGCCCCAGCATTTT. The encoded protein is CASSLGQHSNQPQHF.

This clone was detected once. The V gene is TRBV4-3, the J gene TRBJ2-6; D gene ambiguous. The CDR3 length is 19 residues. Per the germline V gene, CDR1 is LGHNA and CDR2 is YSLEER. The germline V and J ends were trimmed by 0 bases and 0 bases, with 15 bases remaining between them. The CDR3 region has the DNA TGCGCCAGCAGCCAAGATGAGAGTCAAATGCCCTCTGGGGCCAACGTCCTGACTTTC. Translation: CASSQDESQMPSGANVLTF.

V usage is TRBV7-9 and J usage is TRBJ1-2; D remains unclear. Germline V gene data show CDR1 as SEHNR and CDR2 as FQNEAQ (reference sequence). This CDR3 region has 13 residues. Between the trimmed V and J ends, which lost 5 bases and 8 bases, there was a span of 15 bases. Here the CDR3 reads CASSRPGLGGYTF. The CDR3 region has the DNA TGTGCCAGCAGCCGGCCAGGCCTTGGGGGCTACACCTTC.

V and J are TRBV2 and TRBJ1-4; 7 bases are shared with TRBD1. The CDR3 consists of 16 residues. CDR1 is SNHLY, CDR2 FYNNEI, per germline. With V trimmed by 2 bases and J by 4 bases, 7 bases remained unmatched. CDR3 sequence reads: CASSENRGQVNEKLFF. In DNA, the CDR3 is TGTGCCAGCAGTGAAAACAGGGGTCAGGTTAATGAAAAACTGTTTTTT.

This clone has just a few counts. The CDR3, as DNA: TGTGCCAGCAGCTTAGCCCGGGGGAAAGAAGAGCAGTACTTC. This gives the protein CASSLARGKEEQYF. V is TRBV7-9 and J is TRBJ2-7, with D possibly TRBD2 on 6 matching bases. The CDR3 has 14 amino acids. Germline lookup yields CDR1 SEHNR and CDR2 FQNEAQ (reference sequence). V was trimmed by 0 bases and J by 7 bases, leaving 13 bases between them.

The rearrangement links TRBV24-1 to TRBJ1-2; D gene ambiguous. The germline V gene has CDR1 KGHDR and CDR2 SFDVKD. The CDR3 runs to 13 residues. The V and J ends lost 4 bases and 6 bases respectively, with 11 bases between them. DNA for the CDR3: TGTGCCACCAGTGAGTGGCCCGCCGATGGCTACACCTTC. It is translated as CATSEWPADGYTF.

Only a few counts were recorded for this clone. The chain combines TRBV7-6 with TRBJ1-4; tentative D call: TRBD1 (6 bases). V lost 0 bases, J lost 10 bases, and 15 bases lay in between. Per the germline V gene, CDR1 is SGHVS and CDR2 is FNYEAQ. This CDR3 is built from 15 residues. The CDR3 is CASSLASTGDRKLFF. CDR3 bases: TGTGCCAGCAGCTTAGCGTCGACAGGAGATAGAAAACTGTTTTTT.